These 25 T cell receptor beta chains share one sample of origin, sequenced in a study of blood T cell repertoires in COVID-19. TCRdb keeps only in-frame clones here, not all; method: immunoSEQ multiplex PCR. The sample holds around 310,000 clones, 89% seen once. Material: PBMCs or T cells enriched from blood (not recorded which). The source of these receptors is a woman aged 25-40 years who had recovered from COVID-19.

J is TRBJ2-3 and V is TRBV27; 14 nucleotides match TRBD2. With V trimmed by 3 bases and J by 5 bases, 16 bases remained unmatched. The CDR3 is 20 amino acids. Per the germline V gene, CDR1 is MNHEY and CDR2 is SMNVEV (reference sequence). The CDR3 sequence: CASSFWGLAGDNGMVDTQYF. The CDR3 bases are TGTGCCAGCAGTTTCTGGGGACTAGCGGGAGACAACGGGATGGTAGATACGCAGTATTTT.

The chain recombines TRBV10-3 with TRBJ1-1, with D possibly matching TRBD1 (6 bases). With 8 bases removed from V and 2 bases from J, the gap between germline ends came to 12 bases. Looked up from germline, CDR1 is ENHRY and CDR2 is SYGVKD. The CDR3 length is 13 residues. CDR3: CAIRQDINTEAFF. As DNA, the CDR3 is TGTGCCATCCGACAGGATATTAACACTGAAGCTTTCTTT.

This chain links TRBV4-2 with TRBJ2-1; 7 bases agree with TRBD1. The V gene's germline CDR1 is LGHNA and CDR2 YNFKEQ. This CDR3 comprises 18 residues. Trimming removed 1 base from V and 3 bases from J; junction bases left unmatched: 12. CDR3 loop: CASSQVGAEGAFYNEQFF. The CDR3 bases are TGTGCCAGCAGCCAAGTGGGAGCCGAGGGGGCTTTCTACAATGAGCAGTTCTTC.

CDR3 amino acids: CASSSGGLAGNTIYF. In nucleotides, the CDR3 is TGTGCCAGCAGCTCAGGGGGGTTAGCTGGAAACACCATATATTTT. The chain couples TRBV7-2 to TRBJ1-3; 7 bases match TRBD1. This CDR3 has 15 residues. Germline assignment: CDR1 SGHTA and CDR2 FQGNSA. V gave up 4 bases and J gave up 2 bases; unmatched junction bases: 5.

The V and J genes are TRBV7-9 and TRBJ1-1, with 12 bases fitting TRBD1. This CDR3 region has 16 residues. The junction had 7 bases not matched to a gene; V was cut back by 5 bases and J by 3 bases. Germline V gene data show CDR1 as SEHNR and CDR2 as FQNEAQ (reference sequence). The chain's CDR3 is CASSQGQGAGYTEAFF. The DNA of the CDR3 is TGTGCCAGCAGCCAGGGACAGGGGGCTGGCTACACTGAAGCTTTCTTT. Drawing the rest from reference TRBV7-9 and TRBJ1-1, the complete variable domain is DTGVSQNPRHKITKRGQNVTFRCDPISEHNRLYWYRQTLGQGPEFLTYFQNEAQLEKSRLLSDRFSAERPKGSFSTLEIQRTEQGDSAMYLCASSQGQGAGYTEAFFGQGTRLTVV.

The chain is built from TRBV10-3 and TRBJ1-5; D perhaps matches TRBD1 (6 bases). Germline V gene data show CDR1 as ENHRY and CDR2 as SYGVKD. Trimming took off 2 bases at V and 3 bases at J, with 11 bases between the two ends. The length of the CDR3 is 15 residues. CDR3 DNA: TGTGCCATCAGTGAGACTGGACAGCTCAATCAGCCCCAGCATTTT. Amino acid sequence: CAISETGQLNQPQHF.

The chain carries TRBV27 and TRBJ2-1, with D possibly being TRBD2 (6 bases). The CDR3 extends over 17 amino acids. Germline CDR1 MNHEY, CDR2 SMNVEV (reference sequence). The V and J ends lost 5 bases and 0 bases respectively, with 17 bases between them. The CDR3 here is CASSLLAVHLSYNEQFF. The CDR3, as DNA: TGTGCCAGCAGTCTTTTAGCGGTCCACCTCTCCTACAATGAGCAGTTCTTC.

The J gene is TRBJ2-7, the V gene TRBV7-9, with 8 bases matching TRBD1. From germline, CDR1 is SEHNR and CDR2 FQNEAQ (reference sequence). The CDR3 extends over 11 amino acids. The junction had 4 bases not matched to a gene; V was cut back by 5 bases and J by 10 bases. CDR3 nucleotide sequence: TGTGCCAGCAGCCCCGACAGGGGACAGTACTTC. Amino acids: CASSPDRGQYF. The entire variable domain, with the rest obtained from reference TRBV7-9 and TRBJ2-7, is as follows: DTGVSQNPRHKITKRGQNVTFRCDPISEHNRLYWYRQTLGQGPEFLTYFQNEAQLEKSRLLSDRFSAERPKGSFSTLEIQRTEQGDSAMYLCASSPDRGQYFGPGTRLTVT.

This clone was found once. The chain employs TRBV7-2 and TRBJ2-7; 7 bases are shared with TRBD1. V lost 5 bases to trimming and J lost 1 base; unmatched junction nucleotides: 5. CDR3 length: 14 residues. Germline CDR1 SGHTA, CDR2 FQGNSA. In DNA form, the CDR3 reads TGTGCCAGCAGCCCCGGGACAGAGTCCTACGAGCAGTACTTC. Translated: CASSPGTESYEQYF.

J is TRBJ2-2 and V is TRBV21-1; the DNA was not used to check the table's D call, TRBD2. TRBV21-1 is a listed pseudogene. The CDR3 runs to 15 residues. The CDR3 DNA is TGTGCCAGACGAACACTAGCGGCAAACACCGGGGAGCTGTTTTTT. It encodes CARRTLAANTGELFF.

The count of this clone is one. The chain uses TRBV7-9 and TRBJ2-2; TRBD1 aligns across 11 bases. This CDR3 is built from 16 residues. J gave up 5 bases and V 5 bases, and 7 bases lay outside the gene matches. In germline, CDR1 is SEHNR, CDR2 FQNEAQ (reference sequence). This chain's CDR3 is CASSSRDRGETGELFF. CDR3 in DNA: TGTGCCAGCAGCAGCCGGGACAGGGGGGAAACCGGGGAGCTGTTTTTT.

This clone was counted a single time. The chain carries TRBV5-8 and TRBJ1-2; D is undetermined. This CDR3 is built from 13 residues. Germline lookup yields CDR1 SGHTS and CDR2 YDEGEE. V was trimmed by 5 bases and J by 4 bases, leaving 12 bases between them. The CDR3 bases are TGTGCCAGCAGATTGACGGGTAGCTATGGCTACACCTTC. Translation: CASRLTGSYGYTF.

The J gene is TRBJ2-1, the V gene TRBV24-1; D remains ambiguous. Trimming removed 4 bases at V and 3 bases at J, with 9 bases between. This CDR3 has 14 amino acids. The V gene's germline CDR1 is KGHDR and CDR2 SFDVKD. The CDR3 DNA follows: TGTGCCACCAGTGACCGTCAGGTCTACAATGAGCAGTTCTTC. Encoded protein: CATSDRQVYNEQFF.

The V call is TRBV25-1, the J call TRBJ1-1; D is undetermined. CDR1 and CDR2 (germline): MGHDK, SYGVNS. Trimming left V 3 bases short and J 11 bases short, with 10 bases between. The CDR3 consists of 11 residues. DNA for the CDR3: TGTGCCAGCAGTGATTGGCACAAGGCTTTCTTT. Translated, it gives CASSDWHKAFF.

This chain connects TRBV18 to TRBJ1-4; D perhaps matches TRBD1 (5 bases). The V end was cut by 1 base, the J end by 8 bases, with 14 bases between. CDR3 length: 15 amino acids. Germline lookup yields CDR1 KGHSH and CDR2 LQKENI. The chain's CDR3 is CASSPLLGPREKLFF. CDR3 DNA: TGTGCCAGCTCACCACTCCTGGGGCCTAGGGAAAAACTGTTTTTT.

The chain joins TRBV7-6 to TRBJ2-5, with 12 bases fitting TRBD1. The CDR3 spans 17 residues. The ends lost 2 bases at V and 4 bases at J; junction bases unmatched: 8. The V gene's germline CDR1 is SGHVS and CDR2 FNYEAQ. CDR3 loop: CASSLSPGQGASETQYF. The CDR3 DNA follows: TGTGCCAGCAGCTTATCACCGGGACAGGGGGCCTCAGAGACCCAGTACTTC.

V and J are TRBV10-3 and TRBJ2-1; a possible D gene is TRBD1 (5 bases). Trimming pared 9 bases from V and 0 bases from J, leaving 12 bases between. CDR3 length equals 14 residues. Germline V CDR1 and CDR2: ENHRY, SYGVKD. As DNA, the CDR3 is TGTGCCATGTCGACCCAGGGCTCCTACAATGAGCAGTTCTTC. Translating gives CAMSTQGSYNEQFF.

J is TRBJ2-3 and V is TRBV4-1; 11 bases match TRBD2. The CDR3 spans 16 residues. Germline V lookup: CDR1 MGHRA, CDR2 YSYEKL. V lost 4 bases to trimming and J lost 3 bases; unmatched junction nucleotides: 6. The chain's CDR3 is CASSRQLAGETDTQYF. CDR3 DNA: TGCGCCAGCAGCCGCCAACTAGCGGGAGAGACAGATACGCAGTATTTT.

This clone was recorded once. The gene calls are TRBV14 and TRBJ2-1; 9 bases line up with TRBD2. This CDR3 has 13 amino acids. Germline-derived CDR1 and CDR2 are SGHDN and FVKESK. Unmatched junction bases numbered 6, after V lost 2 bases and J lost 13 bases. DNA for the CDR3: TGTGCCAGCAGCCAATTGAGACTAGCGGAACAGTTCTTC. It specifies CASSQLRLAEQFF.

V is TRBV7-9 and J is TRBJ2-5, with TRBD1 identical over 10 bases. CDR1 is SEHNR, CDR2 FQNEAQ, per germline (reference sequence). The J segment lost 5 bases and the V segment lost 5 bases, leaving 8 bases of the junction unmatched. This CDR3 has 15 amino acids. The CDR3 bases are TGTGCCAGCAGCACGGGACAGGGGTCATTCGAGACCCAGTACTTC. Its protein is CASSTGQGSFETQYF. Full variable domain (remainder filled in from reference TRBV7-9 and TRBJ2-5): DTGVSQNPRHKITKRGQNVTFRCDPISEHNRLYWYRQTLGQGPEFLTYFQNEAQLEKSRLLSDRFSAERPKGSFSTLEIQRTEQGDSAMYLCASSTGQGSFETQYFGPGTRLLVL.

V is TRBV12-5 and J is TRBJ2-1; 10 bases are a match to TRBD2. Per the germline V gene, CDR1 is LGHNT and CDR2 is FRNRAP. The CDR3 sequence is 15 residues long. J lost 4 bases, V lost 6 bases, and 6 bases had no gene match. CDR3 loop: CASGQGTSEYNEQFF. The CDR3 DNA reads as TGTGCTAGTGGGCAGGGGACTAGCGAGTACAATGAGCAGTTCTTC.

The chain employs TRBV6-5 and TRBJ1-1, with a tentative D call TRBD1 (5 bases). Trimming removed 6 bases at V and 5 bases at J, with 13 bases between. CDR1 and CDR2 (germline): MNHEY, SVGAGI. CDR3 size: 13 residues. The CDR3 spells CASRWGGGTEAFF. The CDR3, as DNA: TGTGCCAGCAGATGGGGGGGTGGGACTGAAGCTTTCTTT.

This sequence joins TRBV10-2 and TRBJ1-5; weak D call: TRBD1 (5 bases). Germline CDR1 reads WSHSY; CDR2 reads SAAADI. CDR3 length equals 15 residues. V lost 7 bases, J lost 7 bases, and 20 bases lay in between. The CDR3 DNA reads TGCGCCAGCACCAGTCGCCCAGGGATTGAACAGCCCCAGCATTTT. Protein sequence: CASTSRPGIEQPQHF.

V usage is TRBV5-1 and J usage is TRBJ1-1; possibly TRBD1 for D (5 bases). V gave up 4 bases and J gave up 4 bases, with 11 bases separating them. There are 13 residues in the CDR3. Germline V gives CDR1 SGHRS, CDR2 YFSETQ. As DNA, the CDR3 is TGCGCCAGCAGCATTGCCAGGGTCACTGAAGCTTTCTTT. It encodes CASSIARVTEAFF. The complete variable domain, with remaining parts taken from reference TRBV5-1 and TRBJ1-1, reads KAGVTQTPRYLIKTRGQQVTLSCSPISGHRSVSWYQQTPGQGLQFLFEYFSETQRNKGNFPGRFSGRQFSNSRSEMNVSTLELGDSALYLCASSIARVTEAFFGQGTRLTVV.

The chain recombines TRBV3-1 (or the pseudogene TRBV3-2) with TRBJ1-2; a weak D match, TRBD1 (5 bases). V was shortened by 11 bases and J by 4 bases, with 20 bases between the two germline ends. The CDR3 totals 14 residues. Per the germline V gene, CDR1 is LGHDT and CDR2 is YNNKEL (reference sequence). DNA of the CDR3: TGTGCCGCAGCCCGGGGGGGGACGATCTATGGCTACACCTTC. Translation: CAAARGGTIYGYTF.